Detailed here is one T cell receptor beta chain. Its cognate antigen is unknown. Here immunoSEQ multiplex PCR was the method, and the copy in TCRdb shows in-frame clones only, minus some. Among approximately 340,000 clones listed, around 72% were seen once. The data originate from a study of shared clonotypes between healthy human individuals. Study-level points and caveats: With few donors, the genetic and exposure-history diversity represented was limited.

Germline V gene sequence: CDR1 SGDLS, CDR2 YYNGEE. V was cut by 0 bases and J by 0 bases, with 10 bases left in between. The CDR3 is 16 amino acids. The genes are TRBV9 and TRBJ2-1; D remains unclear. The sequence derives from a man aged 25 to 40 in good health. The sample taken for sequencing was memory CD4+ T cells sorted from blood. Subset in this sample: CD45RA-negative fraction. CDR3: CASSVEPLSSYNEQFF. DNA of the CDR3: TGTGCCAGCAGCGTAGAGCCGCTTAGCTCCTACAATGAGCAGTTCTTC.